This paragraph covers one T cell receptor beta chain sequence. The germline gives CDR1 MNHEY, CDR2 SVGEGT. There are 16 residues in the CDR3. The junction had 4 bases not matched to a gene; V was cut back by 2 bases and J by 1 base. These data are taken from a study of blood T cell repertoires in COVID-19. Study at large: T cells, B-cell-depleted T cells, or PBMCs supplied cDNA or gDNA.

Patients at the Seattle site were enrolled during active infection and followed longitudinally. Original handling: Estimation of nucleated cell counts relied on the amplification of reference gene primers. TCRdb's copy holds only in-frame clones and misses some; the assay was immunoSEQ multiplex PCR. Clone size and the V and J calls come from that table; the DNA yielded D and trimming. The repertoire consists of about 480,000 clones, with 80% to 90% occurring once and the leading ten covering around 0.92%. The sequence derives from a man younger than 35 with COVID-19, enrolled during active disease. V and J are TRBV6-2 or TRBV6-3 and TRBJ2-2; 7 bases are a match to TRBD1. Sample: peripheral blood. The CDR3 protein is CASSYVRGRNTGELFF. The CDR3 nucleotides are TGTGCCAGCAGTTACGTAAGGGGGCGGAACACCGGGGAGCTGTTTTTT.